These 20 T cell receptor beta chains share one sample of origin, sequenced in a study of T cell responses to AZD1222 COVID-19 vaccine. TCRdb's copy holds only in-frame clones and misses some; the assay was immunoSEQ multiplex PCR. Among 150,000 to 180,000 clones listed, 90% were seen once. Specimen: peripheral blood, collected on day 0 of AZD1222 vaccination. These receptors came from an adult in good health.

The chain has TRBV2 and TRBJ2-5; possibly TRBD1 or TRBD2 for D (5 bases each). This CDR3 comprises 12 residues. The ends were cut back, 4 bases at V and 10 bases at J, with 13 bases in the middle. CDR1 and CDR2 from the germline V gene are SNHLY and FYNNEI. CDR3 coding DNA: TGTGCCAGCAGTGTAGACAGCGGCGTCCAGTACTTC. Its translation: CASSVDSGVQYF.

As DNA, the CDR3 is TGTGCAGGGGACCACTCTGGGGCCAACGTCCTGACTTTC. Translated: CAGDHSGANVLTF. The rearrangement joins TRBV30 to TRBJ2-6, with D tentatively TRBD1 or TRBD2 (5 bases each). CDR3 length: 13 amino acids. CDR1 and CDR2 (germline): GTSNPN, SVGIG (reference sequence).

Here the CDR3 reads CASTGPGTGFEKLFF. The CDR3 DNA follows: TGTGCCAGCACCGGGCCCGGGACAGGCTTTGAAAAACTGTTTTTT. The rearrangement links TRBV2 to TRBJ1-4; 8 nucleotides agree with TRBD1. The CDR3 loop spans 15 amino acids. Per the germline V gene, CDR1 is SNHLY and CDR2 is FYNNEI. J lost 7 bases, V lost 7 bases, and 11 bases had no gene match.

The V and J genes are TRBV24-1 and TRBJ1-1; 10 bases map to TRBD1. Germline V CDR1 and CDR2: KGHDR, SFDVKD. This CDR3 contains 16 residues. V was pared by 3 bases and J by 6 bases, with 9 bases of the junction left unmatched. The CDR3, as DNA: TGTGCCACCAGTGATGCACCCGGGACAGGGGACGCTGAAGCTTTCTTT. It encodes CATSDAPGTGDAEAFF.

J is TRBJ1-1 and V is TRBV3-1 (or the pseudogene TRBV3-2), with a tentative D call TRBD1 (5 bases). The CDR3 totals 15 residues. V lost 4 bases, J lost 5 bases, and 17 bases lay in between. CDR1 is LGHDT and CDR2 is YNNKEL in the germline V gene (reference sequence). For the CDR3, the DNA is TGTGCCAGCAGCCGCTCGGGGCTTCATGGGACTGAAGCTTTCTTT. The encoded protein is CASSRSGLHGTEAFF.

The chain joins TRBV19 to TRBJ1-6, with D possibly TRBD1 on 5 matching bases. CDR1 and CDR2 from the germline V gene are LNHDA and SQIVND (reference sequence). The V gene lost 4 bases and the J gene lost 5 bases, with 12 bases spanning the gap. This CDR3 contains 15 residues. CDR3 region: CASSKQAQDNSPLHF. The CDR3 region has the DNA TGTGCCAGTAGTAAACAGGCGCAGGATAATTCACCCCTCCACTTT.

The V gene is TRBV3-1 (or the pseudogene TRBV3-2), the J gene TRBJ1-6, with 9 positions matching TRBD1. The CDR3 contains 15 residues. J gave up 9 bases and V 1 base, and 4 bases lay outside the gene matches. In germline, CDR1 is LGHDT, CDR2 YNNKEL (reference sequence). The CDR3 loop is CASSQGGTGTSPLHF. CDR3 bases: TGTGCCAGCAGCCAAGGGGGGACAGGGACTTCACCCCTCCACTTT.

The chain carries TRBV7-3 and TRBJ2-7; D ambiguous. The CDR3 has 13 amino acids. Looked up from germline, CDR1 is SGHTA and CDR2 is FQGTGA. V lost 1 base and J 6 bases, leaving 10 bases between the germline ends. Here the CDR3 reads CASSLNGLSEQYF. DNA for the CDR3: TGTGCCAGCAGCTTAAACGGCCTCTCCGAGCAGTACTTC.

This clone was seen only once. The chain employs TRBV2 and TRBJ1-1; weak D call: TRBD1 (6 bases). The CDR3 has 14 amino acids. The germline gives CDR1 SNHLY, CDR2 FYNNEI. V was shortened by 6 bases and J by 4 bases, with 15 bases between the two germline ends. The CDR3 is CASRGTRGGTEAFF. The CDR3 DNA is TGTGCCAGCAGGGGGACCCGAGGGGGCACTGAAGCTTTCTTT.

This chain uses TRBV2 with TRBJ1-1, with unresolved D. Trimming shortened V by 5 bases and J by 6 bases, and 13 bases separated the two germline ends. The CDR3 consists of 13 residues. Germline assignment: CDR1 SNHLY and CDR2 FYNNEI. CDR3 amino acids: CASSLDYAAEAFF. The CDR3 DNA is TGTGCCAGCAGTCTCGACTATGCGGCTGAAGCTTTCTTT.

The chain combines TRBV3-1 (or the pseudogene TRBV3-2) with TRBJ1-6; D remains unclear. The ends were cut back, 1 base at V and 7 bases at J, with 8 bases in the middle. Germline assignment: CDR1 LGHDT and CDR2 YNNKEL (reference sequence). The CDR3 loop spans 14 amino acids. The DNA for the CDR3 is TGTGCCAGCAGCCAAGCCTCCGAAAATTCACCCCTCCACTTT. It is translated as CASSQASENSPLHF.

The V call is TRBV7-2, the J call TRBJ1-2; D is possibly TRBD1 (6 bases). From germline, CDR1 is SGHTA and CDR2 FQGNSA. V was trimmed by 3 bases and J by 3 bases, leaving 14 bases between them. The CDR3 has 15 amino acids. CDR3 protein: CASSFRRGLDYGYTF. The CDR3 DNA reads as TGTGCCAGCAGCTTTCGCCGGGGGCTGGACTATGGCTACACCTTC. The full variable domain, with the rest looked up from reference TRBV7-2 and TRBJ1-2, is GAGVSQSPSNKVTEKGKDVELRCDPISGHTALYWYRQSLGQGLEFLIYFQGNSAPDKSGLPSDRFSAERTGGSVSTLTIQRTQQEDSAVYLCASSFRRGLDYGYTFGSGTRLTVV.

In its sample, this clone was seen many times. The chain is built from TRBV27 and TRBJ2-1; D unresolved. With 7 bases removed from V and 0 bases from J, the gap between germline ends came to 25 bases. The CDR3 has 19 amino acids. Germline V gene lookup returns CDR1 MNHEY and CDR2 SMNVEV (reference sequence). The CDR3 DNA reads TGTGCCAGCACCCCAGTCGGGTCCCGTCCATTACTCTCCTACAATGAGCAGTTCTTC. It is translated as CASTPVGSRPLLSYNEQFF.

The rearrangement uses TRBV5-8 and TRBJ2-7; TRBD2 matches at 11 bases. V gave up 5 bases and J gave up 3 bases; unmatched junction bases: 4. The CDR3 sequence is 14 residues long. Germline V gene data show CDR1 as SGHTS and CDR2 as YDEGEE. The CDR3 nucleotides are TGTGCCAGCAGGGTCCTAGCGGGGGGCTACGAGCAGTACTTC. Translation: CASRVLAGGYEQYF. Drawing the rest from reference TRBV5-8 and TRBJ2-7, the complete variable domain is EAGVTQSPTHLIKTRGQQATLRCSPISGHTSVYWYQQALGLGLQFLLWYDEGEERNRGNFPPRFSGRQFPNYSSELNVNALELEDSALYLCASRVLAGGYEQYFGPGTRLTVT.

V gene TRBV30 combines with J gene TRBJ1-2; TRBD1 agrees at 7 bases. The CDR3 sequence is 14 residues long. Per the germline V gene, CDR1 is GTSNPN and CDR2 is SVGIG (reference sequence). The trim removed 3 bases at V and 4 bases at J, leaving 8 bases unmatched. The CDR3 DNA reads TGTGCCTGGAGCCAGACAGGGACTCGCTATGGCTACACCTTC. Translated: CAWSQTGTRYGYTF.

The V call is TRBV9, the J call TRBJ2-1; TRBD1 aligns across 8 bases. The V segment lost 4 bases and the J segment 7 bases; nucleotides outside the gene matches: 7. Germline V gene lookup returns CDR1 SGDLS and CDR2 YYNGEE. The CDR3 has 14 residues. The DNA for the CDR3 is TGTGCCAGCAGCCCTACAGGGGGTCAGAATGAGCAGTTCTTC. This sequence encodes CASSPTGGQNEQFF.

The rearrangement joins TRBV6-5 to TRBJ1-2, with unresolved D. CDR1 MNHEY and CDR2 SVGAGI come from the germline V gene. This CDR3 is built from 15 residues. V lost 7 bases and J 2 bases, leaving 17 bases between the germline ends. DNA of the CDR3: TGTGCCAGCACCCGGGAAGCCGTCTTAAACTATGGCTACACCTTC. Translation gives CASTREAVLNYGYTF.

The chain recombines TRBV5-6 with TRBJ2-2; TRBD1 matches at 8 bases. Germline V lookup: CDR1 SGHDT, CDR2 YYEEEE. J lost 3 bases, V lost 6 bases, and 10 bases had no gene match. The CDR3 spans 16 residues. CDR3: CASIPQGARDTGELFF. CDR3 DNA sequence: TGTGCCAGCATCCCGCAGGGGGCTCGTGACACCGGGGAGCTGTTTTTT.

The V and J genes are TRBV9 and TRBJ2-5; D is tentatively TRBD1 or TRBD2 (5 bases each). Germline V gives CDR1 SGDLS, CDR2 YYNGEE. V was clipped by 4 bases and J by 2 bases, with 30 bases between them. The length of the CDR3 is 20 residues. CDR3 sequence: CASSLPGRALGSGIQETQYF. Written as DNA, the CDR3 is TGTGCCAGCAGCCTCCCAGGGCGAGCACTTGGGAGTGGGATACAAGAGACCCAGTACTTC.

CDR3 DNA: TGTGCCAGCAGCCTCGGGACAGTCGCAAATCAGCCCCAGCATTTT. Translating gives CASSLGTVANQPQHF. This chain joins TRBV3-1 (or the pseudogene TRBV3-2) and TRBJ1-5; TRBD1 agrees at 7 bases. This CDR3 is 15 amino acids long. Germline CDR1 is LGHDT and CDR2 is YNNKEL (reference sequence). V shed 4 bases, J shed 4 bases, and the junction held 7 bases outside the gene matches.